This TCR beta chain was retrieved from a study of T cell responses to AZD1222 COVID-19 vaccine. Produced via immunoSEQ multiplex PCR; TCRdb's table is partial and in-frame only. The table includes 60,000 to 80,000 clones, over 75% detected once. Remarks on this clone: As yet, its antigen is unknown.

Notes on the study in general: Sampling that yielded the repertoires occurred only after the peak T cell response. Baseline testing showed seropositivity in only six AZD1222 recipients. Spike as a whole was targeted by vaccine-associated CD4 TCRs, dominant at 160-218 and 743-854.

The V gene end was trimmed by 6 bases and the J gene end by 18 bases; junction bases not matched to a gene: 20. Germline CDR1 and CDR2: SNHLY and FYNNEI. CDR3 length equals 15 residues. This clonotype was obtained from an adult in good health. Sample: peripheral blood, taken on day 0 of AZD1222 vaccination. The genes are TRBV2 and TRBJ1-6, with TRBD1 identical over 7 bases. CDR3 nucleotides: TGTGCCAGCAGGCCCCAACCCCCGACAGGGTCTAACGCCCACTTT. This translates into CASRPQPPTGSNAHF.